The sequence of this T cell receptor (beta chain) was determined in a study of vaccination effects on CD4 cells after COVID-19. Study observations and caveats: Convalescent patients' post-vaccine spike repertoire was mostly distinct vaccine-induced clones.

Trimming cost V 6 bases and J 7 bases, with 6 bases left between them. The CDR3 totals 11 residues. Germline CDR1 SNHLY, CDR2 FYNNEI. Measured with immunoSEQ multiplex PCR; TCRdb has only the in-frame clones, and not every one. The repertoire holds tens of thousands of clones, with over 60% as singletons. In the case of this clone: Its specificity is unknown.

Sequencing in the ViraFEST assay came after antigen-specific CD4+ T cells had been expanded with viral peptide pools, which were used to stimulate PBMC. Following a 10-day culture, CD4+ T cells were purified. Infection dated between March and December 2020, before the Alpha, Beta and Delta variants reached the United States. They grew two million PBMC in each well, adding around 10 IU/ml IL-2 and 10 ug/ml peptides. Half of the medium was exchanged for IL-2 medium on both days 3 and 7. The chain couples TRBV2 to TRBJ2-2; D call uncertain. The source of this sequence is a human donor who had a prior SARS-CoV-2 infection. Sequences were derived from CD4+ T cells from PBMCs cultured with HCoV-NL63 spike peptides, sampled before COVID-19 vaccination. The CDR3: CASRRNGELFF. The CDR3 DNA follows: TGTGCCAGCAGGAGAAACGGGGAGCTGTTTTTT.